Listed here are 2 T cell receptor beta chains from one sample, sequenced in a study of T cells in tuberculosis. Cells were sorted from thawed PBMC rested overnight and stained with GMM-loaded CD1B tetramer, viability dye and anti-CD3. C32 glucose monomycolate from Rhodococcus equi was loaded onto the CD1B tetramers. Profiled with immunoSEQ multiplex PCR; TCRdb holds only in-frame clones, not every one. The repertoire holds 88,000 or so clones, just over 90% seen once, with 1.5% to 2% in the top ten. The sequenced material came from CD1b-GMM tetramer-negative cells sorted from PBMCs. Every receptor here comes from an adult woman with latent tuberculosis.

J is TRBJ2-1 and V is TRBV2, with 9 nucleotides matching TRBD2. V shed 6 bases and J 10 bases; nucleotides not matched to a gene: 7. There are 13 residues in the CDR3. Germline values: CDR1 SNHLY, CDR2 FYNNEI. The CDR3 DNA sequence: TGTGCCAGCAGGCGGGGGGGCCTGGGAGAGCAGTTCTTC. As protein: CASRRGGLGEQFF.

This chain links TRBV7-2 with TRBJ2-5, with a possible D match to TRBD1 (6 bases). Germline loops: CDR1 SGHTA, CDR2 FQGNSA. The CDR3 has 15 residues. V was pared by 0 bases and J by 4 bases, with 12 bases between. CDR3 sequence (DNA): TGTGCCAGCAGCTTAGCTTCAGGGGCGGGAGAGACCCAGTACTTC. Translation: CASSLASGAGETQYF.